The present T cell receptor (beta chain) was sequenced within a study of brain metastases from non-small cell lung cancer. Whole-study results and caveats: Fewer infiltrating T cells were found in brain metastases than primaries.

Trimming took 3 bases from V and 5 from J; bases not matched to a gene: 4. Looked up from germline, CDR1 is SGHTA and CDR2 is FQGTGA. This CDR3 comprises 14 residues. On this clone: Its matching antigen is unknown.

The data were produced by immunoSEQ multiplex PCR, yet TCRdb's version contains in-frame clones alone and is incomplete. This table has fewer than 3,500 clones, 75% to 85% appearing once. The sample was primary lung tumor tissue. The J gene is TRBJ2-1, the V gene TRBV7-3, with TRBD2 matching over 7 bases. The TCR sequence derives from a donor aged 40 or over with non-small cell lung cancer. CDR3 nucleotide sequence: TGTGCCAGCAGCTTGGGAGGGAGAAACAATGAGCAGTTCTTC. It codes for CASSLGGRNNEQFF.